The clone carrying this T cell receptor (beta chain) was counted only a few times. Between the trimmed V and J ends, which lost 3 bases and 0 bases, there was a span of 10 bases. This CDR3 spans 15 amino acids. CDR1 is SGDLS, CDR2 YYNGEE, per germline. From the RT-PCR reads, TCRdb called clonotypes with MiXCR, one entry per CDR3 protein. The repertoire includes about 680,000 distinct CDR3 sequences, approximately 15% of them detected once, and 3.6% sits in the top ten. The rearrangement uses TRBV9 and TRBJ2-1; D might be TRBD1 or TRBD2, each matching 6 bases. Material for sequencing was memory CD4+ T cells from blood. This receptor was taken from a female donor in good health, serving as a healthy control. In nucleotides, the CDR3 is TGTGCCAGCAGCGATAAGGGGGGCTCCTACAATGAGCAGTTCTTC. Translating it yields CASSDKGGSYNEQFF.